What follows are 22 T cell receptor beta chains derived from one specimen sequenced in a study of T cell clonality in common variable immunodeficiency. The study's findings and limits: Reportedly, TCR beta sequences from common variable immunodeficiency showed fewer deletions and N-nucleotide insertions.

The method was immunoSEQ multiplex PCR; TCRdb's version includes in-frame clones alone and lacks a portion of them. Altogether around 10,000 clones were found in the sample, and no singletons occur. For these receptors, no antigen is known. Sequencing was carried out using peripheral blood mononuclear cells. Source of these receptors: a human donor with common variable immunodeficiency.

This clone was observed a few times. The CDR3: CASSEGRETQYF. CDR3 bases read: TGTGCCAGCAGTGAAGGGCGGGAGACC. The chain combines TRBV2 with TRBJ2-5; D is unresolved. The CDR3 end falls 3 residues outside the read, so it is completed with the germline J gene. V shed 1 base and J shed 5 bases, with 5 bases lying between them. CDR3 length: 12 residues. Germline V gene sequence: CDR1 SNHLY, CDR2 FYNNEI.

On this clone: The CDR3 is cut off 3 residues early in the read; its end comes from the germline J gene. This sequence joins TRBV30 and TRBJ2-3; maybe TRBD2 (6 bases). V was pared by 3 bases and J by 3 bases, with 19 bases between. CDR3 size: 16 residues. Looked up from germline, CDR1 is GTSNPN and CDR2 is SVGIG (reference sequence). The part of the CDR3 DNA that was read is TGTGCCTGGAGAGCAATGACCGGGACTGCAACAGATACG. It encodes CAWRAMTGTATDT. The entire CDR3 protein reads CAWRAMTGTATDTQYF.

Note on this clone: The read comes to an end 3 residues before the CDR3 does, leaving the germline J gene to fill in the end. J is TRBJ2-5 and V is TRBV5-1; TRBD1 matches at 8 bases. The CDR3 runs to 14 residues. V gave up 2 bases and J gave up 3 bases; unmatched junction bases: 3. CDR1 is SGHRS, CDR2 YFSETQ, per germline. This CDR3 reads CASSFAGGEETQYF. Incomplete CDR3 DNA: TGCGCCAGCAGCTTCGCAGGGGGCGAAGAGACC.

This clone appeared a few times. The missing CDR3 end, 3 residues past where the read stops, is filled in from the germline J gene. The chain joins TRBV6-2 or TRBV6-3 to TRBJ2-1; TRBD2 matches 7 bases. Germline loops: CDR1 MNHEY, CDR2 SVGEGT. J lost 4 bases, V lost 2 bases, and 8 bases had no gene match. The length of the CDR3 is 16 residues. CDR3 DNA, as far as it was read: TGTGCCAGCAGTTACGAGCGGGGAGGGCCATACAATGAG. Protein: CASSYERGGPYNE. In full, the CDR3 is CASSYERGGPYNEQFF.

The table lists this clone with a few counts. The CDR3 goes on 3 residues after the read ends, and that part is filled in from the germline J gene. The chain links TRBV7-3 to TRBJ2-1; the match to TRBD2 covers 8 bases. Germline-derived CDR1 and CDR2 are SGHTA and FQGTGA. The CDR3 covers 14 residues. V trimming: 6 bases; J trimming: 8 bases; junction bases outside the gene matches: 9. The CDR3: CASRSKRESDEQFF. The sequenced CDR3 bases are TGTGCCAGCAGGTCAAAGCGGGAGTCGGATGAG. Together with reference TRBV7-3 and TRBJ2-1, the CDR3 gives the full variable domain: GAGVSQTPSNKVTEKGKYVELRCDPISGHTALYWYRQSLGQGPEFLIYFQGTGAADDSGLPNDRFFAVRPEGSVSTLKIQRTERGDSAVYLCASRSKRESDEQFFGPGTRLTVL.

CDR3 bases read: TGTGCCAGCAGTTACACCGGGACTAGCGGGAGTTTGGAGACC. Protein sequence: CASSYTGTSGSLET. In full, the CDR3 reads CASSYTGTSGSLETQYF. The V call is TRBV6-2 or TRBV6-3, the J call TRBJ2-5; 14 positions agree with TRBD2. The read falls 3 residues short of the CDR3 end, and the missing part is taken from the germline J gene. The germline CDR1 and CDR2 sequences are MNHEY and SVGEGT. V lost 2 bases, J lost 5 bases, and 7 bases stayed unmatched. The CDR3 runs to 17 residues.

As regards this clone: Read data end 3 residues before the CDR3 end; the end is taken from the germline J gene. The J gene is TRBJ1-5, the V gene TRBV6-1; 8 nucleotides line up with TRBD1. Losses at the gene ends were 4 bases for V and 2 bases for J; bases not matched to a gene: 4. The CDR3 consists of 15 residues. CDR1 and CDR2 from the germline V gene are MNHNS and SASEGT. This CDR3 reads CASSGQGNGNQPQHF. The sequenced CDR3 bases are TGTGCCAGCAGTGGACAGGGGAATGGCAATCAGCCC.

This clone has only a few counts. The read ends 3 residues early relative to the CDR3; the germline J gene fills the gap. The J gene is TRBJ1-5, the V gene TRBV19, with D uncertain. The CDR3 runs 14 residues. V lost 9 bases and J lost 7, with 19 bases in between. Germline CDR1 LNHDA, CDR2 SQIVND (reference sequence). The CDR3 bases that were read are TGTGCCAGAGTCAGGTTAAGGCCCGGCCAGCCC. It specifies CARVRLRPGQP. The whole CDR3 is CARVRLRPGQPQHF.

For this clone: Read data end 3 residues before the CDR3 end; the end is taken from the germline J gene. This chain connects TRBV11-2 to TRBJ1-3; the D gene is possibly TRBD1 (5 bases). CDR1 is SGHAT, CDR2 FQNNGV, per germline. V was clipped by 4 bases and J by 4 bases, with 11 bases between them. This CDR3 has 14 amino acids. CDR3 sequence reads: CASSSSGLGNTIYF. The sequenced CDR3 bases are TGTGCCAGCAGCTCCTCAGGGTTGGGAAACACC.

In the case of this clone: The read falls 3 residues short of the CDR3 end, and the missing part is taken from the germline J gene. The chain employs TRBV11-2 and TRBJ2-7; D remains ambiguous. V lost 0 bases and J lost 1, with 7 bases in between. The CDR3 has 14 residues. Germline V CDR1 and CDR2: SGHAT, FQNNGV. The chain's CDR3 is CASSLDPVSYEQYF. Partial CDR3 DNA: TGTGCCAGCAGCTTAGATCCCGTATCCTACGAG.

This clone came up a few times. The read stops 3 residues short of the end of the CDR3; the missing end is completed from the germline J gene. The chain employs TRBV7-8 and TRBJ2-7; TRBD1 agrees at 8 bases. V trimming: 4 bases; J trimming: 4 bases; junction bases outside the gene matches: 18. The CDR3 has 18 amino acids. From germline, CDR1 is SGHVS and CDR2 FQNEAQ. CDR3 DNA, as far as it was read: TGTGCCAGCAGCTCCGACGGTTCCTTGGACAGGGTACTTTACGAG. Its translation is CASSSDGSLDRVLYE. The whole CDR3 protein reads CASSSDGSLDRVLYEQYF.

This clone was counted only a few times. The CDR3 end lies 3 residues beyond the end of the read and is filled in from the germline J gene. The chain couples TRBV10-2 to TRBJ2-7; no firm D call. CDR3 size: 13 residues. Germline loops: CDR1 WSHSY, CDR2 SAAADI. V was shortened by 2 bases and J by 2 bases, with 7 bases between the two germline ends. Incomplete CDR3 DNA: TGCGCCAGCAGTGAGGGCACCGCCTACGAG. Translation gives CASSEGTAYE. The CDR3 in its entirety is CASSEGTAYEQYF.

About this clone itself: The CDR3 extends 3 residues past the end of the read, so its final part is completed from the germline J gene. J is TRBJ1-5 and V is TRBV2; 7 nucleotides match TRBD1. Germline loops: CDR1 SNHLY, CDR2 FYNNEI. This CDR3 region has 16 residues. With 10 bases clipped from V and 4 bases from J, the junction kept 16 bases outside the gene matches. The CDR3 reads CATQAGRRDRNQPQHF. CDR3 DNA (partial): TGTGCCACACAGGCGGGACGTCGGGACAGAAATCAGCCC.

A note on this clone: The read is 3 residues too short to cover the CDR3 end, so that end is filled in from the germline J gene. The V gene is TRBV30, the J gene TRBJ2-3; D remains ambiguous. The CDR3 has 13 residues. Germline assignment: CDR1 GTSNPN and CDR2 SVGIG (reference sequence). V lost 0 bases and J 2 bases, leaving 6 bases between the germline ends. The part of the CDR3 DNA that was read is TGTGCCTGGAGTGTAATATCCACAGATACG. Its protein product is CAWSVISTDT. The full CDR3 reads CAWSVISTDTQYF.

As regards this clone: The CDR3 goes on 3 residues after the read ends, and that part is filled in from the germline J gene. The chain couples TRBV6-2 or TRBV6-3 to TRBJ2-7, with 7 positions matching TRBD2. CDR1 is MNHEY and CDR2 is SVGEGT in the germline V gene. CDR3 length: 15 amino acids. Trimming took 7 bases from V and 3 from J; bases not matched to a gene: 12. CDR3 bases read: TGTGCCAGCACCCTCCAGAAATCTAGCGGCTACGAG. Amino acids: CASTLQKSSGYE. The full CDR3 sequence reads CASTLQKSSGYEQYF.

The part of the CDR3 DNA that was read is TGTGCCAGCTCAGGACAGGGGGCGAACACTGAA. It encodes CASSGQGANTE. The whole CDR3 is CASSGQGANTEAFF. The chain carries TRBV18 and TRBJ1-1; 11 positions match TRBD1. The CDR3 end falls 3 residues outside the read, so it is completed with the germline J gene. The CDR3 extends over 14 amino acids. Losses at the gene ends were 5 bases for V and 1 base for J; bases not matched to a gene: 0. CDR1 is KGHSH and CDR2 is LQKENI in the germline V gene.

To note about this clone: Read data end 3 residues before the CDR3 end; the end is taken from the germline J gene. The genes are TRBV7-6 and TRBJ2-7, with D maybe TRBD1 (6 bases). Germline values: CDR1 SGHVS, CDR2 FNYEAQ. The CDR3 contains 14 residues. The V end lost 1 base, the J end lost 4 bases, and 11 bases lay between the germline ends. CDR3 residues: CASSLGVTGYEQYF. The covered CDR3 bases are TGTGCCAGCAGCTTAGGTGTTACAGGGTACGAG.

On this clone itself: The CDR3 is cut off 3 residues early in the read; its end comes from the germline J gene. This chain links TRBV2 with TRBJ2-7; a weak D match, TRBD1 (6 bases). With 6 bases removed from V and 2 bases from J, the gap between germline ends came to 14 bases. There are 14 residues in the CDR3. Per the germline V gene, CDR1 is SNHLY and CDR2 is FYNNEI. Incomplete CDR3 DNA: TGTGCCAGCAGCGAGCCGGGACACACCTACGAG. It yields the protein CASSEPGHTYE. The whole CDR3 is CASSEPGHTYEQYF.

Relative to its sample, this clone is medium-sized. Sequencing ends 3 residues short of the CDR3 end; the germline J gene provides the rest. This chain joins TRBV4-2 and TRBJ1-4; D unclear. CDR1 and CDR2 from the germline V gene are LGHNA and YNFKEQ. This CDR3 has 20 residues. V dropped 4 bases and J dropped 8 bases, with 32 bases sitting between them. CDR3: CASSPSISGDFRPRNEKLFF. The DNA read from the CDR3 is TGTGCCAGCAGCCCTAGCATAAGTGGGGATTTCCGCCCTCGGAACGAAAAA.

Note on this clone: The CDR3 goes on 3 residues after the read ends, and that part is filled in from the germline J gene. This rearrangement joins TRBV7-9 to TRBJ2-6, with D uncertain. The germline V and J ends were trimmed by 5 bases and 4 bases, with 6 bases remaining between them. Germline lookup yields CDR1 SEHNR and CDR2 FQNEAQ (reference sequence). The CDR3 sequence is 13 residues long. The sequenced part of the CDR3 DNA is TGTGCCAGCAGCCCGACAGGGGCCAACGTC. Amino acids: CASSPTGANV. The CDR3 in full is CASSPTGANVLTF.

Notes on this clone: The read halts 3 residues ahead of the CDR3 end, with the missing end drawn from the germline J gene. The chain joins TRBV19 to TRBJ2-1; 9 nucleotides align to TRBD2. Per germline, CDR1 LNHDA and CDR2 SQIVND (reference sequence). Trimming removed 6 bases from V and 1 base from J; junction bases left unmatched: 1. The CDR3 extends over 14 amino acids. The CDR3 bases that were read are TGTGCCAGTAGGCTAGCGGGGTCCTACAATGAG. Protein product: CASRLAGSYNE. The complete CDR3 sequence is CASRLAGSYNEQFF.

A remark on this clone: The CDR3 goes on 3 residues after the read ends, and that part is filled in from the germline J gene. The chain couples TRBV6-4 to TRBJ2-2; D not resolved. Germline loops: CDR1 MRHNA, CDR2 SNTAGT. The V gene lost 3 bases and the J gene lost 5 bases, with 7 bases spanning the gap. The CDR3 consists of 13 residues. Partial CDR3 DNA: TGTGCCAGCAGTGAGGCAGAGACCGGGGAG. Residues: CASSEAETGE. The whole CDR3 protein reads CASSEAETGELFF.